These 5 T cell receptor beta chains were sequenced from one sample in a study of early T cells in non-severe SARS-CoV-2 infection. MiXCR was run by TCRdb on the 5' RACE reads, yielding one entry per CDR3 protein. The sample consists of about 83,000 distinct CDR3 sequences, more than 9% of them appearing once. The starting material was whole blood, obtained at baseline. The receptors here all came from an adult who was a healthcare worker with PCR-confirmed SARS-CoV-2 infection or an uninfected control (not recorded which).

This clonotype was seen a few times. The rearrangement uses TRBV20-1 and TRBJ2-1, with D possibly matching TRBD1 (5 bases). Deletions cut 1 base from V and 11 bases from J, with 9 bases between. Germline loops: CDR1 DFQATT, CDR2 SNEGSKA (reference sequence). The CDR3 runs 11 residues. The CDR3 is CSARVRQQQFF. The CDR3 DNA reads TGCAGTGCTAGAGTCCGACAGCAGCAGTTCTTC.

This clonotype was found a few times. The rearrangement uses TRBV28 and TRBJ2-1; D might be TRBD2 (7 bases). Looked up from germline, CDR1 is MDHEN and CDR2 is SYDVKM. The CDR3 extends over 16 amino acids. V gave up 5 bases and J gave up 15 bases, with 29 bases separating them. This CDR3 reads CASSRGGDISPASRFF. DNA of the CDR3: TGTGCCAGCAGTAGGGGGGGGGACATCTCCCCGGCCAGTCGGTTCTTC. The full variable domain, with the rest looked up from reference TRBV28 and TRBJ2-1, is DVKVTQSSRYLVKRTGEKVFLECVQDMDHENMFWYRQDPGLGLRLIYFSYDVKMKEKGDIPEGYSVSREKKERFSLILESASTNQTSMYLCASSRGGDISPASRFFGPGTRLTVL.

This clonotype was recorded at least ten times. The J gene is TRBJ2-2, the V gene TRBV4-2; D gene ambiguous. The germline gives CDR1 LGHNA, CDR2 YNFKEQ. The ends were cut back, 0 bases at V and 10 bases at J, with 9 bases in the middle. The length of the CDR3 is 13 residues. CDR3 sequence reads: CASSQDSGLELFF. The CDR3 nucleotides read TGTGCCAGCAGCCAAGATAGTGGTTTGGAGCTGTTTTTT.

This clonotype was recorded a few times. A much bigger clone sits one base away, suggesting this may be a read error. This rearrangement joins TRBV11-1 to TRBJ2-7; no definite D call. CDR1 is SGHAT, CDR2 FQDESV, per germline (reference sequence). CDR3 length: 13 amino acids. V was pared by 5 bases and J by 2 bases, with 10 bases between. The CDR3 region is CASSGDWAYEQYF. The CDR3 DNA is TGTGCCAGCAGCGGAGACTGGGCCTACGAGCAGTACTTC.

V and J are TRBV30 and TRBJ1-2, with D possibly matching TRBD1 (5 bases). Germline CDR1 GTSNPN, CDR2 SVGIG (reference sequence). V was cut by 0 bases and J by 4 bases, with 12 bases left in between. This CDR3 region has 14 residues. The CDR3 is CAWSVGPYPYGYTF. CDR3 sequence (DNA): TGTGCCTGGAGTGTGGGGCCGTACCCCTATGGCTACACCTTC.